The present entry profiles one T cell receptor (beta chain) with its context. Its antigen is currently unknown. The data were obtained in a study of T cells after yellow fever vaccination. On the study more broadly: Those fractions that held only low numbers of cells were prepared using the SMART-Seq v4 Ultra Low Input RNA kit. Study results and limitations: Primary-vaccination clones mostly resurfaced post-booster (about 95% CD4, 75% to 90% CD8). Abundant bulk-population clonotypes could contaminate the FACS-sorted repertoires.

TCRdb reprocessed the 5' RACE reads with MiXCR, giving one entry per CDR3 protein. The repertoire holds about 120,000 distinct CDR3 sequences, with almost 9% as singletons. Per the germline V gene, CDR1 is LNHNV and CDR2 is YYDKDF (reference sequence). The V gene lost 3 bases and the J gene lost 3 bases, with 13 bases spanning the gap. CDR3 length equals 15 residues. The sequence was obtained from a man aged 18 to 29 who received the YFV17D yellow fever vaccine. Here the sequenced sample was CD8+ T cells sorted from PBMCs, taken on the day of the yellow fever booster vaccination. The chain recombines TRBV15 with TRBJ2-3; D is tentatively TRBD1 or TRBD2 (6 bases each). The chain's CDR3 is CATSRGGRATDTQYF. The CDR3 DNA follows: TGTGCCACCAGCAGGGGGGGCAGGGCGACAGATACGCAGTATTTT.